Listed below are T cell receptor beta chains from one sample, sequenced in a study of CD8 T cells in ankylosing spondylitis. A single record per CDR3 protein comes from TCRdb applying MiXCR to the 5' RACE reads. This table has about 42,000 distinct CDR3 sequences, under 4.5% appearing once. Source material: blood, either unsorted or a sorted T cell fraction (not recorded which). The source is a female donor with ankylosing spondylitis or in good health (not recorded which). Each CDR3 is given with its conserved first and last residue. Fields, in order: J gene, V gene, clone size, D gene, CDR3 protein, CDR3 DNA. A D gene is named only where the DNA matches it firmly. Not every row has a clone size; where given, it reads once, few, many or a size class.

J: TRBJ1-3; V: TRBV9; size: medium-sized; D: NA; CDR3: CASSVASSGNTIYF; DNA: TGTGCCAGCAGCGTAGCTAGCTCTGGAAACACCATATATTTT
J: TRBJ2-2; V: TRBV9; size: many; D: TRBD2; CDR3: CASSTLLSGNGELFF; DNA: TGTGCCAGCAGCACCCTCCTAAGCGGGAACGGGGAGCTGTTTTTT
J: TRBJ2-1; V: TRBV9; size: many; D: TRBD2; CDR3: CASSESGGSSYNEQFF; DNA: TGTGCCAGCAGCGAAAGCGGGGGGAGCTCCTACAATGAGCAGTTCTTC
J: TRBJ2-2; V: TRBV9; size: NA; D: NA; CDR3: CASSVDVGGELFF; DNA: TGTGCCAGCAGCGTAGACGTAGGCGGGGAGCTGTTTTTT
J: TRBJ1-2; V: TRBV9; size: many; D: NA; CDR3: CASSAPRVYGYTF; DNA: TGTGCCAGCAGCGCTCCGAGGGTTTATGGCTACACCTTC
J: TRBJ2-7; V: TRBV4-3; size: few; D: NA; CDR3: CASSQVEQYF; DNA: TGCGCCAGCAGCCAAGTCGAGCAGTACTTC
J: TRBJ1-1; V: TRBV9; size: many; D: NA; CDR3: CASSGSTGAFF; DNA: TGTGCCAGCAGCGGGAGTACAGGGGCTTTCTTT
J: TRBJ2-7; V: TRBV9; size: many; D: NA; CDR3: CASSTGGEAYEQYF; DNA: TGTGCCAGCAGCACTGGTGGGGAGGCCTACGAGCAGTACTTC
J: TRBJ1-2; V: TRBV9; size: many; D: NA; CDR3: CASSVHREGNGGYTF; DNA: TGTGCCAGCAGCGTTCACAGGGAGGGAAACGGTGGCTACACCTTC
J: TRBJ2-7; V: TRBV9; size: many; D: NA; CDR3: CASRRDLSSYEQYF; DNA: TGTGCCAGCAGGCGGGACCTCAGCTCCTACGAGCAGTACTTC
J: TRBJ2-1; V: TRBV9; size: many; D: NA; CDR3: CASSVEDSPYNEQFF; DNA: TGTGCCAGCAGCGTAGAGGACTCACCCTACAATGAGCAGTTCTTC
J: TRBJ1-5; V: TRBV9; size: few; D: NA; CDR3: CASSPGNNQPQHF; DNA: TGTGCCAGCAGCCCAGGGAACAATCAGCCCCAGCATTTT
J: TRBJ2-7; V: TRBV9; size: many; D: TRBD1; CDR3: CASSFDGTDTYEQYF; DNA: TGTGCCAGCAGCTTCGACGGGACAGACACCTACGAGCAGTACTTC
J: TRBJ1-1; V: TRBV9; size: NA; D: TRBD1; CDR3: CASSVGDRDEAFF; DNA: TGTGCCAGCAGCGTAGGGGACAGAGACGAAGCTTTCTTT
J: TRBJ2-3; V: TRBV9; size: few; D: TRBD2; CDR3: CASSILSGGGPDTQYF; DNA: TGTGCCAGCAGCATCCTAAGCGGGGGAGGCCCAGATACGCAGTATTTT